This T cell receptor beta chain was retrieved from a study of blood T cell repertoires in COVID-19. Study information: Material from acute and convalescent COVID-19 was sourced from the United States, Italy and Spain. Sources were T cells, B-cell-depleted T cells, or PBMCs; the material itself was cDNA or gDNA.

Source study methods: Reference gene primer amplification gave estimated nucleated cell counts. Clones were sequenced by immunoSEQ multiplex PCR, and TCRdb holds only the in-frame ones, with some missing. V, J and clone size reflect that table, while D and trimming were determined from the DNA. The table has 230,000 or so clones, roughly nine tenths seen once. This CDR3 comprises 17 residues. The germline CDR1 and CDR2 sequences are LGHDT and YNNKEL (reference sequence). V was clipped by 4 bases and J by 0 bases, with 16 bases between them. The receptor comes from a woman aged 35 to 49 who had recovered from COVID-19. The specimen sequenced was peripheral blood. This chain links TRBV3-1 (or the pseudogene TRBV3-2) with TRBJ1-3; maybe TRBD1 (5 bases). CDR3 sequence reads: CASSLYSGAFSGNTIYF. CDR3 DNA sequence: TGTGCCAGCAGCCTCTACTCTGGGGCCTTCTCTGGAAACACCATATATTTT.